This T cell receptor beta chain was identified in a study of blood T cells in healthy people across ages. Overall study findings and caveats: Unsorted PBMC input precluded a conclusive naive versus antigen-experienced comparison. The percentage of naive T cells correlated strongly with TCR beta diversity.

On this clonotype itself: Its matching antigen is unknown.

Primed by a sample-barcoded 5' primer and a J-beta primer mix, a second PCR proceeded for about 6 to 12 cycles. MiXCR, run by TCRdb on the 5' RACE reads, gives a single entry per CDR3 protein. Here the sample spans 1 million or so distinct CDR3 sequences, roughly 45% being singletons. V dropped 2 bases and J dropped 3; count of bases not matched to a gene: 4. Germline loops: CDR1 MGHRA, CDR2 YSYEKL. This CDR3 contains 15 residues. Sequenced sample: blood. The TCR sequence derives from an older woman in good health. The gene calls are TRBV4-1 and TRBJ1-1, with 9 bases matching TRBD1. The DNA for the CDR3 is TGCGCCAGCAGCCAAACAGGGGGCGATGACACTGAAGCTTTCTTT. Its translation is CASSQTGGDDTEAFF.